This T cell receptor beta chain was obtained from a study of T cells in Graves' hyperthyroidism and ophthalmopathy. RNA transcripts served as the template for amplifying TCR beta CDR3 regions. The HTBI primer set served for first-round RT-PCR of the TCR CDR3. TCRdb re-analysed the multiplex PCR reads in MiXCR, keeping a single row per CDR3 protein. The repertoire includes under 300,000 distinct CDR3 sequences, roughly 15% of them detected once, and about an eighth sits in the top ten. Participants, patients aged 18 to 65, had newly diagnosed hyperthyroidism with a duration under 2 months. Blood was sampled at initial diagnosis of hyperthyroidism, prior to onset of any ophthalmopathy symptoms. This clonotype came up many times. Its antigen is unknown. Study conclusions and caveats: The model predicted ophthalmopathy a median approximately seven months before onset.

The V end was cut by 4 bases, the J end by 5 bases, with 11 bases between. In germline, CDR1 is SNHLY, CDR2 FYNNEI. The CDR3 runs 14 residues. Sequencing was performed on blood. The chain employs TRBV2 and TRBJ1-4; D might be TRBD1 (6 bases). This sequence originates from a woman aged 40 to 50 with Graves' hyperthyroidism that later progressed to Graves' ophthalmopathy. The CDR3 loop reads CASSVGTPNEKLFF. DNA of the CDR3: TGTGCCAGCAGTGTCGGGACACCAAATGAAAAACTGTTTTTT.